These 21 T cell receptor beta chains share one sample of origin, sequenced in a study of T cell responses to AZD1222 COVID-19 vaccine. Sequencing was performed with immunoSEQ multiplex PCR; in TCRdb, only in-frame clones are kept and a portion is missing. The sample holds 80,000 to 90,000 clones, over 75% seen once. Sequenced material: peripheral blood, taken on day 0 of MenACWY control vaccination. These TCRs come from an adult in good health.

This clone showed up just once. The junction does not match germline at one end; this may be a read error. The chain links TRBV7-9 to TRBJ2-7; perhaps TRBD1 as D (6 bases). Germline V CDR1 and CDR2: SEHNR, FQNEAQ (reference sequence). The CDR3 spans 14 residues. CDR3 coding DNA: TGTGCCAGCAGCTTAGGGGGGCCGGGTGAAATAACATTCTTC. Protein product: CASSLGGPGEITFF.

Here the CDR3 reads CASSVAVRQETQYF. The CDR3 nucleotides read TGTGCCAGCAGCGTAGCGGTTCGCCAAGAGACCCAGTACTTC. J is TRBJ2-5 and V is TRBV9; no reliable D call. Deletions cut 0 bases from V and 1 base from J, with 7 bases between. Germline CDR1 reads SGDLS; CDR2 reads YYNGEE. The CDR3 sequence is 14 residues long.

The CDR3 loop reads CASSQEGGGSTVLTYEQYF. The CDR3 coding sequence is TGCGCCAGCAGCCAAGAGGGTGGAGGTAGTACAGTTTTAACCTACGAGCAGTACTTC. The chain is built from TRBV4-3 and TRBJ2-7; tentatively, D is TRBD2 (5 bases). This CDR3 spans 19 amino acids. Trimming removed 0 bases at V and 2 bases at J, with 23 bases between. From germline, CDR1 is LGHNA and CDR2 YSLEER.

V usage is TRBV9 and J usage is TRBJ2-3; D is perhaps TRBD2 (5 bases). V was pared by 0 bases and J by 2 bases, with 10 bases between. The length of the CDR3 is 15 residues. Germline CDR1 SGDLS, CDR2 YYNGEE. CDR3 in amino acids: CASSVAGRDTDTQYF. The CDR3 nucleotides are TGTGCCAGCAGCGTAGCGGGTCGGGACACAGATACGCAGTATTTT.

The CDR3 coding sequence is TGTGCCAGCTCATCAGGTTTGACAGGCTATAGCAATCAGCCCCAGCATTTT. The encoded protein is CASSSGLTGYSNQPQHF. This chain joins TRBV18 and TRBJ1-5, with D perhaps matching TRBD1 (6 bases). Germline values: CDR1 KGHSH, CDR2 LQKENI. The germline V and J ends were trimmed by 5 bases and 0 bases, with 17 bases remaining between them. This CDR3 spans 17 amino acids. Supplemented by reference TRBV18 and TRBJ1-5, the full variable domain reads NAGVMQNPRHLVRRRGQEARLRCSPMKGHSHVYWYRQLPEEGLKFMVYLQKENIIDESGMPKERFSAEFPKEGPSILRIQQVVRGDSAAYFCASSSGLTGYSNQPQHFGDGTRLSIL.

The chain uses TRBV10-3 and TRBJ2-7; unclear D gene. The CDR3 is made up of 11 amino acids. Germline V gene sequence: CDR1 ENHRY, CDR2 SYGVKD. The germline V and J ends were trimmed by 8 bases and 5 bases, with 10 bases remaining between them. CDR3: CAIGQVDEQYF. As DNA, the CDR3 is TGTGCCATCGGGCAGGTCGACGAGCAGTACTTC.

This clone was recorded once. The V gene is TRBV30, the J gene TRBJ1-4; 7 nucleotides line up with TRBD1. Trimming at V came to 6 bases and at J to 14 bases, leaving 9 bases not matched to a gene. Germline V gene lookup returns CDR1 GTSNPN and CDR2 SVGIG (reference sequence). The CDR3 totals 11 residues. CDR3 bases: TGTGCCTGTCACTCACCGGGACAGCTGTTTTTT. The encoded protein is CACHSPGQLFF.

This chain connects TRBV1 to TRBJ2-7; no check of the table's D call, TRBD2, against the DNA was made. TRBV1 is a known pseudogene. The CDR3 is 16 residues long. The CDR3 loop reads CTSTPRVRPCPYEQYF. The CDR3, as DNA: TGCACCAGCACCCCGAGGGTGCGGCCCTGCCCCTACGAGCAGTACTTC.

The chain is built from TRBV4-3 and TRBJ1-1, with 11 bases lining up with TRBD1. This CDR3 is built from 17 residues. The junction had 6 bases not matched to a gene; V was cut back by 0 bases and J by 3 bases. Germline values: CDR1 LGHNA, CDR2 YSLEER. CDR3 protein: CASSQDGTGGLDTEAFF. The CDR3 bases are TGCGCCAGCAGCCAAGATGGGACAGGGGGATTAGACACTGAAGCTTTCTTT.

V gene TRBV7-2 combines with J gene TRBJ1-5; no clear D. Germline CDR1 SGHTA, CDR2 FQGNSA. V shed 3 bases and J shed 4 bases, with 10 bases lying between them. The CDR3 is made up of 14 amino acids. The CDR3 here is CASSFEGGNQPQHF. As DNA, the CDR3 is TGTGCCAGCAGCTTTGAGGGAGGGAATCAGCCCCAGCATTTT.

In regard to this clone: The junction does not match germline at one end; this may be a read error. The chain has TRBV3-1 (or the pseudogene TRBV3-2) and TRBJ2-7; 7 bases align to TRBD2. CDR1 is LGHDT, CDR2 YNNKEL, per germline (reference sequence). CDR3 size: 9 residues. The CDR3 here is CARAKRDHF. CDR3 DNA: TGTGCCAGGGCGAAGCGGGACCACTTC.

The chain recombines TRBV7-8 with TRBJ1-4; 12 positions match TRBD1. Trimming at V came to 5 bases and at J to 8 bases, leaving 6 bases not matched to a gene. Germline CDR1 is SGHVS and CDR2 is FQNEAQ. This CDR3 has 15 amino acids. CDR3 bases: TGTGCCAGCAGCCAGGGGACAGGGGGCTGGGAAAAACTGTTTTTT. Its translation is CASSQGTGGWEKLFF.

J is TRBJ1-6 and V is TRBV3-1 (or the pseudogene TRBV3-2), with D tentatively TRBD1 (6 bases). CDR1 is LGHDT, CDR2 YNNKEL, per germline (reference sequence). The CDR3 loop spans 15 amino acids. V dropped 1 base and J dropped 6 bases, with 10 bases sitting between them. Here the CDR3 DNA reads TGTGCCAGCAGCCAAGCAGGGGTGGGTAATTCACCCCTCCACTTT. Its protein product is CASSQAGVGNSPLHF.

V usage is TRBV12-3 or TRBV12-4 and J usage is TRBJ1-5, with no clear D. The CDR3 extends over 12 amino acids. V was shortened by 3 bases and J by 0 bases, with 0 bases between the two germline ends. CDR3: CASSFSNQPQHF. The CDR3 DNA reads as TGTGCCAGCAGTTTTAGCAATCAGCCCCAGCATTTT.

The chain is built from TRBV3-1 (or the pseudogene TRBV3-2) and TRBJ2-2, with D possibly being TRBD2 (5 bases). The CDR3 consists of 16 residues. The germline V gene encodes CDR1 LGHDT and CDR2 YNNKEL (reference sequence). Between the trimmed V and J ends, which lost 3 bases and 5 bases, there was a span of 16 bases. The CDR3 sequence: CASSHSSPSTTGELFF. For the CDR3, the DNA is TGTGCCAGCAGCCATTCGTCGCCTAGCACAACCGGGGAGCTGTTTTTT.

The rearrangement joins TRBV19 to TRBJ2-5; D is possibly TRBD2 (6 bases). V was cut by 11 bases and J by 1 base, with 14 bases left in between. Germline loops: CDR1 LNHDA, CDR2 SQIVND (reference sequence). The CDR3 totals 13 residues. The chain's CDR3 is CAVSRDFQETQYF. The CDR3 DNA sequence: TGTGCCGTTTCCCGGGACTTCCAAGAGACCCAGTACTTC.

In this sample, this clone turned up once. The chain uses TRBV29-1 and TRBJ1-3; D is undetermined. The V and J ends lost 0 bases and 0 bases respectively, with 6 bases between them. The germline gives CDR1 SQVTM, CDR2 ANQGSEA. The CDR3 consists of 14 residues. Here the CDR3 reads CSVEDVNSGNTIYF. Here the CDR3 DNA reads TGCAGCGTTGAAGATGTTAACTCTGGAAACACCATATATTTT.

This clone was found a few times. The CDR3: CASSPGGASNQPQHF. The CDR3 nucleotides are TGTGCCAGCAGCCCGGGAGGGGCCAGCAATCAGCCCCAGCATTTT. The chain joins TRBV7-2 to TRBJ1-5; tentative D call: TRBD1 (5 bases). Trimming removed 5 bases from V and 1 base from J, with 12 bases in between. From germline, CDR1 is SGHTA and CDR2 FQGNSA. The CDR3 covers 15 residues.

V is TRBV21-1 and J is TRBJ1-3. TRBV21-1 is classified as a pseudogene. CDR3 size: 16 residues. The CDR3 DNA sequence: TGTGCCAGCAGCAAGGAAGGCCCCGCCTCTGGAAACACCATATATTTT. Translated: CASSKEGPASGNTIYF.

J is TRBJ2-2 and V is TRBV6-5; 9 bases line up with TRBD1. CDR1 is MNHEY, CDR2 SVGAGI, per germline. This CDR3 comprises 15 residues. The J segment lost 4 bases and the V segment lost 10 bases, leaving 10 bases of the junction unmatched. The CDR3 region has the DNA TGTGCCAACAGAAACGGACAGGGGATCACCGGGGAGCTGTTTTTT. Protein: CANRNGQGITGELFF.

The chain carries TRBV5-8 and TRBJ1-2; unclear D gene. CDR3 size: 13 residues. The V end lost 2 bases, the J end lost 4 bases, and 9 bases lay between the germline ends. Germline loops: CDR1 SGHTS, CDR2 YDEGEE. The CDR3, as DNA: TGTGCCAGCAGCTTACCCTTACGCTATGGCTACACCTTC. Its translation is CASSLPLRYGYTF.